Listed here are 10 T cell receptor beta chains from one sample, sequenced in a study of blood T cell repertoires in COVID-19. Profiled with immunoSEQ multiplex PCR; TCRdb holds only in-frame clones, not every one. Altogether about 250,000 clones are present, 80% to 90% being singletons, with the ten largest covering 1.3% to 1.5%. Sequencing was carried out using peripheral blood. The source of these receptors is a man older than 75 with acute or convalescent COVID-19.

The V call is TRBV10-3, the J call TRBJ2-4; D not resolved. This CDR3 has 14 amino acids. Germline values: CDR1 ENHRY, CDR2 SYGVKD. V lost 8 bases and J lost 0, with 11 bases in between. CDR3 coding DNA: TGTGCCATCGGCGTAGCCGTAGCCAAAAACATTCAGTACTTC. Its protein product is CAIGVAVAKNIQYF.

This clone appeared once. CDR3 nucleotide sequence: TGCGCCAGCAGCTTGGACACCAGGGAAAAACTGTTTTTT. It encodes CASSLDTREKLFF. The J gene is TRBJ1-4, the V gene TRBV5-1; no firm D call. Trimming cost V 0 bases and J 8 bases, with 8 bases left between them. Germline V CDR1 and CDR2: SGHRS, YFSETQ. The CDR3 consists of 13 residues.

The V call is TRBV24-1, the J call TRBJ1-1; D perhaps matches TRBD1 (6 bases). Germline lookup yields CDR1 KGHDR and CDR2 SFDVKD. V gave up 5 bases and J gave up 5 bases, with 11 bases separating them. This CDR3 is 13 amino acids long. The DNA of the CDR3 is TGTGCCACCAGTGGAACAGGGTATACTGAAGCTTTCTTT. Translating gives CATSGTGYTEAFF.

Concerning this clone: Other DNA sequences in this specimen translate into the identical CDR3. This chain's CDR3 is CASSLTAYNEQFF. DNA of the CDR3: TGTGCCAGCAGCTTAACGGCTTACAATGAGCAGTTCTTC. The chain carries TRBV7-3 and TRBJ2-1; D not resolved. The CDR3 spans 13 residues. Germline CDR1 SGHTA, CDR2 FQGTGA. Deletions cut 0 bases from V and 4 bases from J, with 4 bases between. Full variable domain (rest looked up from reference TRBV7-3 and TRBJ2-1): GAGVSQTPSNKVTEKGKYVELRCDPISGHTALYWYRQSLGQGPEFLIYFQGTGAADDSGLPNDRFFAVRPEGSVSTLKIQRTERGDSAVYLCASSLTAYNEQFFGPGTRLTVL.

The CDR3 DNA is TGCAGCGTTGAAGACCCCAGGCTATATGGCTACACCTTC. Protein sequence: CSVEDPRLYGYTF. V usage is TRBV29-1 and J usage is TRBJ1-2, with D hard to call. V was clipped by 0 bases and J by 5 bases, with 10 bases between them. The CDR3 extends over 13 amino acids. CDR1 SQVTM and CDR2 ANQGSEA come from the germline V gene. The full variable domain, its missing parts supplied by reference TRBV29-1 and TRBJ1-2, is SAVISQKPSRDICQRGTSLTIQCQVDSQVTMMFWYRQQPGQSLTLIATANQGSEATYESGFVIDKFPISRPNLTFSTLTVSNMSPEDSSIYLCSVEDPRLYGYTFGSGTRLTVV.

DNA for the CDR3: TGTGCCAGCAGTACAGGGGGCGTAAGAATCGGGGAGCTGTTTTTT. This translates into CASSTGGVRIGELFF. The chain combines TRBV27 with TRBJ2-2; 9 bases match TRBD1. J gave up 7 bases and V 5 bases, and 8 bases lay outside the gene matches. The germline V gene encodes CDR1 MNHEY and CDR2 SMNVEV (reference sequence). The CDR3 is 15 residues long.

V gene TRBV7-2 combines with J gene TRBJ1-2; 7 bases are a match to TRBD1. With 4 bases clipped from V and 8 bases from J, the junction kept 7 bases outside the gene matches. The CDR3 is 13 residues long. Germline assignment: CDR1 SGHTA and CDR2 FQGNSA. CDR3 residues: CASSSDRVRGYTF. The CDR3, as DNA: TGTGCCAGCAGCTCAGACAGGGTGAGGGGCTACACCTTC.

V is TRBV28 and J is TRBJ1-1, with 7 bases fitting TRBD1. With V trimmed by 5 bases and J by 11 bases, 14 bases remained unmatched. Germline-derived CDR1 and CDR2 are MDHEN and SYDVKM. The CDR3 spans 14 residues. CDR3: CASSVAVNRGVAFF. The CDR3 DNA sequence: TGTGCCAGCAGTGTCGCCGTGAACAGGGGAGTTGCTTTCTTT.

This clone was found a few times. J is TRBJ1-3 and V is TRBV4-3; the D gene is possibly TRBD1 (6 bases). The CDR3 covers 18 residues. The germline CDR1 and CDR2 sequences are LGHNA and YSLEER. V lost 0 bases to trimming and J lost 0 bases, with 15 bases between them. CDR3 region: CASSQDPLTGNSGNTIYF. The CDR3 DNA follows: TGCGCCAGCAGCCAAGACCCCCTAACAGGGAACTCTGGAAACACCATATATTTT.

The chain has TRBV2 and TRBJ1-1; TRBD1 matches at 8 bases. CDR1 is SNHLY, CDR2 FYNNEI, per germline. The CDR3 totals 14 residues. V lost 7 bases and J lost 1; bases outside the gene matches: 5. CDR3 bases: TGTGCCAGCAAATATGACAGGGGGAACACTGAAGCTTTCTTT. Protein product: CASKYDRGNTEAFF.